The sequence of this T cell receptor (beta chain) was determined in a study of blood T cell repertoires in COVID-19. Generated by immunoSEQ multiplex PCR, the TCRdb table keeps only in-frame clones and is missing some. The data show roughly 120,000 clones, with 76% seen just once and 3% to 4.5% held by the top ten. There are 15 residues in the CDR3. Germline V gene lookup returns CDR1 SGHDN and CDR2 FVKESK. With V trimmed by 2 bases and J by 5 bases, 7 bases remained unmatched. V usage is TRBV14 and J usage is TRBJ1-1; 8 bases agree with TRBD1. This receptor was taken from an elderly woman with acute or convalescent COVID-19. Sequenced material: peripheral blood. DNA of the CDR3: TGTGCCAGCAGCCAACTGACAGGGGAGAGGACTGAAGCTTTCTTT. This sequence encodes CASSQLTGERTEAFF. The whole variable domain, remainder taken from reference TRBV14 and TRBJ1-1, is EAGVTQFPSHSVIEKGQTVTLRCDPISGHDNLYWYRRVMGKEIKFLLHFVKESKQDESGMPNNRFLAERTGGTYSTLKVQPAELEDSGVYFCASSQLTGERTEAFFGQGTRLTVV.